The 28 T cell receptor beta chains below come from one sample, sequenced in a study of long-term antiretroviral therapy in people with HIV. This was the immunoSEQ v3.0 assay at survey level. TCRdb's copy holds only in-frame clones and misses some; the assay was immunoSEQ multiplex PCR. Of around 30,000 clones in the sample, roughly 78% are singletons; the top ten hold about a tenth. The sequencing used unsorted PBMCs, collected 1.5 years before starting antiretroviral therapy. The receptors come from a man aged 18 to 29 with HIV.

CDR3 nucleotides: TGTGCCAGCACCAGAGAGGGACAGGGGGGGTGGGAGCAGTTCTTC. It specifies CASTREGQGGWEQFF. The rearrangement links TRBV6-5 to TRBJ2-1; 11 bases are shared with TRBD1. Per germline, CDR1 MNHEY and CDR2 SVGAGI. With 7 bases clipped from V and 10 bases from J, the junction kept 12 bases outside the gene matches. This CDR3 has 15 residues.

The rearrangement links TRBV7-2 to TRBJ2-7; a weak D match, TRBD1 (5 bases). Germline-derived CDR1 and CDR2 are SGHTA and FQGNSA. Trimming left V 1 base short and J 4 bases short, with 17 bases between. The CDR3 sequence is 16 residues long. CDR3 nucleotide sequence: TGTGCCAGCAGCTTAGAATGGGGCAGCAACTCTTACGAGCAGTACTTC. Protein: CASSLEWGSNSYEQYF.

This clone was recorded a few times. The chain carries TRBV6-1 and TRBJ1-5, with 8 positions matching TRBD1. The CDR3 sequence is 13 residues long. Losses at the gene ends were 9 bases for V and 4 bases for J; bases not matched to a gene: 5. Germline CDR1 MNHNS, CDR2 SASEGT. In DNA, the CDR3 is TGTGCCAGTTCGACAGGGGCTAATCAGCCCCAGCATTTT. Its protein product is CASSTGANQPQHF.

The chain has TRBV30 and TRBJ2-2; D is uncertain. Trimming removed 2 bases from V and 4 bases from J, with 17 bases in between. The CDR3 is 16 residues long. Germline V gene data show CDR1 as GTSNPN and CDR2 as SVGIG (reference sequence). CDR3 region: CAWSPLRNYITGELFF. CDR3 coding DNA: TGTGCCTGGAGTCCCCTCAGAAATTATATCACCGGGGAGCTGTTTTTT.

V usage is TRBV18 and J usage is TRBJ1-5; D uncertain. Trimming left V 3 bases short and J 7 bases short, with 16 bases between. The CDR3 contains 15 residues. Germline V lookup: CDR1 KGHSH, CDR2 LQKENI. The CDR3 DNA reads TGTGCCAGCTCACCCCAAAGGGATCTCCTACAGCCCCAGCATTTT. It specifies CASSPQRDLLQPQHF.

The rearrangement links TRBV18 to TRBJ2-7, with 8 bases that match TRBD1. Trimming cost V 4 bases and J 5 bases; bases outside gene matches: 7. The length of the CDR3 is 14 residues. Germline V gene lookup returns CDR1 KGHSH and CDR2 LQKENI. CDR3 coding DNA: TGTGCCAGCTCACTCAGGACAGGGTCCCACGAGCAGTACTTC. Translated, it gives CASSLRTGSHEQYF.

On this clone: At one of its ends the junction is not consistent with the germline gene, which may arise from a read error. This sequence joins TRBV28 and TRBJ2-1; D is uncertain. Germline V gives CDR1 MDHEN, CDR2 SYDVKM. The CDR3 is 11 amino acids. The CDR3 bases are TGTGCCAGCAGTCCCTATAATGAGCAGTTCTTC. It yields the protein CASSPYNEQFF.

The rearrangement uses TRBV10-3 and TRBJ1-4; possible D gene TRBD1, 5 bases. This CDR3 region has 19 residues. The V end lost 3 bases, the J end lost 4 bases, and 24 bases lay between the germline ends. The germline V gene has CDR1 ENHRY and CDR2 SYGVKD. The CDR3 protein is CAISESLGDSGAYNEKLFF. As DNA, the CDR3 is TGTGCCATCAGTGAATCGTTAGGAGACAGTGGGGCTTATAATGAAAAACTGTTTTTT.

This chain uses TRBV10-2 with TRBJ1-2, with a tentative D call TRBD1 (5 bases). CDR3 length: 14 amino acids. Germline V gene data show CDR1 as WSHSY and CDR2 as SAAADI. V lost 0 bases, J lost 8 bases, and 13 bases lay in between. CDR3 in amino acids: CASSESRQGLGYTF. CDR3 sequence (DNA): TGCGCCAGCAGTGAGTCGCGGCAGGGCCTCGGCTACACCTTC.

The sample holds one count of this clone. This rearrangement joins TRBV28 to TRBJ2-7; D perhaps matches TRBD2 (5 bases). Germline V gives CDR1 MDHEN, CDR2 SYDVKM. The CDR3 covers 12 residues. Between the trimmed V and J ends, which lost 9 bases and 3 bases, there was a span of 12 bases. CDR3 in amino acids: CASLDSYYEQYF. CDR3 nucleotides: TGTGCCAGTTTGGACTCTTACTACGAGCAGTACTTC.

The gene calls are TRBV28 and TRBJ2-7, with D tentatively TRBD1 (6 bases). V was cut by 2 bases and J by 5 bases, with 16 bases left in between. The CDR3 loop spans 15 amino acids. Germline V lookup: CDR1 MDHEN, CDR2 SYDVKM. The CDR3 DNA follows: TGTGCCAGCAGTTTAGGATCAACAGGGAACCACGAGCAGTACTTC. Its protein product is CASSLGSTGNHEQYF.

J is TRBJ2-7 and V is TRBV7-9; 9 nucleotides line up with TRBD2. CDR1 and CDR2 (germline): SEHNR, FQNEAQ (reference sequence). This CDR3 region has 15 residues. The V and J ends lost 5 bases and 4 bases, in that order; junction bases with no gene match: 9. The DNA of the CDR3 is TGTGCCAGCAGCCCGCGGACTAGCGACACTTACGAGCAGTACTTC. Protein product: CASSPRTSDTYEQYF.

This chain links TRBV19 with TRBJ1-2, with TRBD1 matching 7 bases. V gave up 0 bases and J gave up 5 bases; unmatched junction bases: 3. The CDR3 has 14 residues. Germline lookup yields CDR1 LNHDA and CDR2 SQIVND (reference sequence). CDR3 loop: CASSIDSGQYGYTF. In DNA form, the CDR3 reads TGTGCCAGTAGTATAGATTCGGGACAGTATGGCTACACCTTC. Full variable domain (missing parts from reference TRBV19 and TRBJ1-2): DGGITQSPKYLFRKEGQNVTLSCEQNLNHDAMYWYRQDPGQGLRLIYYSQIVNDFQKGDIAEGYSVSREKKESFPLTVTSAQKNPTAFYLCASSIDSGQYGYTFGSGTRLTVV.

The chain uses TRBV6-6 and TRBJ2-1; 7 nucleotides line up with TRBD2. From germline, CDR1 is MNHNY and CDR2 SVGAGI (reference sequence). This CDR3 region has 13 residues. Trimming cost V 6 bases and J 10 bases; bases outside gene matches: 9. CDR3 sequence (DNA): TGTGCCAGCAGCCGGGACTACTGGACAGAGCAGTTCTTC. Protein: CASSRDYWTEQFF.

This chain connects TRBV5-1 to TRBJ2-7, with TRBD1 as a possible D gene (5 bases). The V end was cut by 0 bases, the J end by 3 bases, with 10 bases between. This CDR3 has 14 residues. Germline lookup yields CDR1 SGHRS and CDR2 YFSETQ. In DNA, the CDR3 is TGCGCCAGCAGCTTGGAGCAGGGCCTCTACGAGCAGTACTTC. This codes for CASSLEQGLYEQYF.

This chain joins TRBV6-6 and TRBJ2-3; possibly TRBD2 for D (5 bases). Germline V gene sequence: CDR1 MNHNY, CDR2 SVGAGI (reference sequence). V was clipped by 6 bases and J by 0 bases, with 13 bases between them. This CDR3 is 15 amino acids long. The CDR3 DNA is TGTGCCAGCAGCCACGTCGGCGGGAGCACAGATACGCAGTATTTT. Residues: CASSHVGGSTDTQYF.

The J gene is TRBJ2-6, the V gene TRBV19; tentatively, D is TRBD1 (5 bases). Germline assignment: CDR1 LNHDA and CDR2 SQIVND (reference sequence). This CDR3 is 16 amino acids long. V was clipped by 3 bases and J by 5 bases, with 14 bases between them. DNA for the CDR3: TGTGCCAGTAGTATTGGAGTGGGGCCCAGGGCCAACGTCCTGACTTTC. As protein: CASSIGVGPRANVLTF.

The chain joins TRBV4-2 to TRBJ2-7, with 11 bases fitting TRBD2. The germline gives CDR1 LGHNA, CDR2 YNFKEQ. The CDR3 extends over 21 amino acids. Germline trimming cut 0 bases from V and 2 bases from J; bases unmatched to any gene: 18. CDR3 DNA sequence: TGTGCCAGCAGCCAAGATCCGGTAAGACTAGCGGGACTTGTAATAACCTACGAGCAGTACTTC. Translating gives CASSQDPVRLAGLVITYEQYF.

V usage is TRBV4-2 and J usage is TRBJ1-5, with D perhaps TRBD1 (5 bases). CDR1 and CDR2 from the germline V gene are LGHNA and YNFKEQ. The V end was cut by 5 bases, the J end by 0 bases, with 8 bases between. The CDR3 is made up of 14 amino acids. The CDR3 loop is CASSGDSSNQPQHF. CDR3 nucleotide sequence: TGTGCCAGCAGCGGTGACAGTAGCAATCAGCCCCAGCATTTT.

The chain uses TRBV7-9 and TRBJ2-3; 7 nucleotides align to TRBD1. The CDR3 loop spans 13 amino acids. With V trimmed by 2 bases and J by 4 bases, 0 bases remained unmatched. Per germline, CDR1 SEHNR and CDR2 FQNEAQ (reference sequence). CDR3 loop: CASSLTGADTQYF. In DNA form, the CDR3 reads TGTGCCAGCAGCTTAACAGGGGCAGATACGCAGTATTTT.

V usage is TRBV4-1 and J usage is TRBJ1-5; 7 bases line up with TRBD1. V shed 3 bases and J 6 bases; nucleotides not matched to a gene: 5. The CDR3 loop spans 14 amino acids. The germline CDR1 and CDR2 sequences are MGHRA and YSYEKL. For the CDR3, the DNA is TGCGCCAGCAGCCAGTTATCAGGGGGTCAGCCCCAGCATTTT. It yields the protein CASSQLSGGQPQHF.

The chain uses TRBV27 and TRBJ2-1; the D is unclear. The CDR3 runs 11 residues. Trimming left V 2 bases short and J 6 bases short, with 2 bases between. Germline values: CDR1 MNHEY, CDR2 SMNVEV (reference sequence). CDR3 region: CASSLGNEQFF. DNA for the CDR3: TGTGCCAGCAGTTTAGGCAATGAGCAGTTCTTC.

CDR3: CASSYKVNTEAFF. In DNA form, the CDR3 reads TGTGCCAGCAGTTACAAGGTGAACACTGAAGCTTTCTTT. The genes are TRBV25-1 and TRBJ1-1; no clear D. CDR1 and CDR2 from the germline V gene are MGHDK and SYGVNS. V lost 5 bases and J lost 0, with 7 bases in between. This CDR3 spans 13 amino acids.

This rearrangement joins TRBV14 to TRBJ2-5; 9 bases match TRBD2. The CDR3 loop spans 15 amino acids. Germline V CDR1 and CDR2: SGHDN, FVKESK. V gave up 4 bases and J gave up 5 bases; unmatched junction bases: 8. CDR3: CASSLDSGRAETQYF. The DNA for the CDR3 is TGTGCCAGCAGCCTAGATAGCGGGAGAGCGGAGACCCAGTACTTC.

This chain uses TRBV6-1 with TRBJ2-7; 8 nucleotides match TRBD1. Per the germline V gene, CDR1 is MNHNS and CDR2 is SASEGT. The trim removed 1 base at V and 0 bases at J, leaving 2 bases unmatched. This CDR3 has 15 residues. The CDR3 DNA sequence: TGTGCCAGCAGTGAAGGACAGGGGATCTCCTACGAGCAGTACTTC. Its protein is CASSEGQGISYEQYF.

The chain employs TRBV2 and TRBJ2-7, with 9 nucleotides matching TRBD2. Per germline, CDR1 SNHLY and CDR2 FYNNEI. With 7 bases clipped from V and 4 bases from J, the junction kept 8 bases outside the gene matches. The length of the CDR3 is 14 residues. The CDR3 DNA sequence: TGTGCCAGCAAGCTAGCGGGGTCGTTATACGAGCAGTACTTC. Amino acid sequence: CASKLAGSLYEQYF.

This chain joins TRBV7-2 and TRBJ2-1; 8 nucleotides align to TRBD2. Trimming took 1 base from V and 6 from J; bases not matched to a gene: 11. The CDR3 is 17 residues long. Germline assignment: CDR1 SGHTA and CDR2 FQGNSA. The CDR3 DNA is TGTGCCAGCAGCTTAGTAAGACCGGGACTAGTCCCCAATGAGCAGTTCTTC. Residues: CASSLVRPGLVPNEQFF.

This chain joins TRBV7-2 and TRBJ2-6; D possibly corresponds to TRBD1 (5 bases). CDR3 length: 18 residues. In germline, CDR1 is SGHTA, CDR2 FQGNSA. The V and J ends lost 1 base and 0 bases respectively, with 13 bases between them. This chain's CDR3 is CASSLEVPGHSGANVLTF. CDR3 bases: TGTGCCAGCAGCTTAGAAGTCCCAGGGCACTCTGGGGCCAACGTCCTGACTTTC. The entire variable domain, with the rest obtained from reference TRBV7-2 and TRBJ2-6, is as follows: GAGVSQSPSNKVTEKGKDVELRCDPISGHTALYWYRQSLGQGLEFLIYFQGNSAPDKSGLPSDRFSAERTGGSVSTLTIQRTQQEDSAVYLCASSLEVPGHSGANVLTFGAGSRLTVL.